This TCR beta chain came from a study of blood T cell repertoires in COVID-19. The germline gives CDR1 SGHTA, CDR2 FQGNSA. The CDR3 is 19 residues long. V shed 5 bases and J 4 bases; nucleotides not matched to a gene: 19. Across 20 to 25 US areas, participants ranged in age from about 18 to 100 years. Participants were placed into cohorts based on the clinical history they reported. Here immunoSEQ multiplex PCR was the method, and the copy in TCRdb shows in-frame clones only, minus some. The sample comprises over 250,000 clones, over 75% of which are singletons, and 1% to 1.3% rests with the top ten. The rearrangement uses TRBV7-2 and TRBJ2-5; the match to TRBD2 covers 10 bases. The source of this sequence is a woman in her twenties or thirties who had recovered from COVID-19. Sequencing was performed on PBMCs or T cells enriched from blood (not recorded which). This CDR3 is CASSAAVQREGREGETQYF. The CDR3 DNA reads TGTGCCAGCAGCGCAGCCGTCCAGCGGGAGGGCCGTGAGGGAGAGACCCAGTACTTC. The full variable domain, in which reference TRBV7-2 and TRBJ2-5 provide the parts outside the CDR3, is GAGVSQSPSNKVTEKGKDVELRCDPISGHTALYWYRQSLGQGLEFLIYFQGNSAPDKSGLPSDRFSAERTGGSVSTLTIQRTQQEDSAVYLCASSAAVQREGREGETQYFGPGTRLLVL.